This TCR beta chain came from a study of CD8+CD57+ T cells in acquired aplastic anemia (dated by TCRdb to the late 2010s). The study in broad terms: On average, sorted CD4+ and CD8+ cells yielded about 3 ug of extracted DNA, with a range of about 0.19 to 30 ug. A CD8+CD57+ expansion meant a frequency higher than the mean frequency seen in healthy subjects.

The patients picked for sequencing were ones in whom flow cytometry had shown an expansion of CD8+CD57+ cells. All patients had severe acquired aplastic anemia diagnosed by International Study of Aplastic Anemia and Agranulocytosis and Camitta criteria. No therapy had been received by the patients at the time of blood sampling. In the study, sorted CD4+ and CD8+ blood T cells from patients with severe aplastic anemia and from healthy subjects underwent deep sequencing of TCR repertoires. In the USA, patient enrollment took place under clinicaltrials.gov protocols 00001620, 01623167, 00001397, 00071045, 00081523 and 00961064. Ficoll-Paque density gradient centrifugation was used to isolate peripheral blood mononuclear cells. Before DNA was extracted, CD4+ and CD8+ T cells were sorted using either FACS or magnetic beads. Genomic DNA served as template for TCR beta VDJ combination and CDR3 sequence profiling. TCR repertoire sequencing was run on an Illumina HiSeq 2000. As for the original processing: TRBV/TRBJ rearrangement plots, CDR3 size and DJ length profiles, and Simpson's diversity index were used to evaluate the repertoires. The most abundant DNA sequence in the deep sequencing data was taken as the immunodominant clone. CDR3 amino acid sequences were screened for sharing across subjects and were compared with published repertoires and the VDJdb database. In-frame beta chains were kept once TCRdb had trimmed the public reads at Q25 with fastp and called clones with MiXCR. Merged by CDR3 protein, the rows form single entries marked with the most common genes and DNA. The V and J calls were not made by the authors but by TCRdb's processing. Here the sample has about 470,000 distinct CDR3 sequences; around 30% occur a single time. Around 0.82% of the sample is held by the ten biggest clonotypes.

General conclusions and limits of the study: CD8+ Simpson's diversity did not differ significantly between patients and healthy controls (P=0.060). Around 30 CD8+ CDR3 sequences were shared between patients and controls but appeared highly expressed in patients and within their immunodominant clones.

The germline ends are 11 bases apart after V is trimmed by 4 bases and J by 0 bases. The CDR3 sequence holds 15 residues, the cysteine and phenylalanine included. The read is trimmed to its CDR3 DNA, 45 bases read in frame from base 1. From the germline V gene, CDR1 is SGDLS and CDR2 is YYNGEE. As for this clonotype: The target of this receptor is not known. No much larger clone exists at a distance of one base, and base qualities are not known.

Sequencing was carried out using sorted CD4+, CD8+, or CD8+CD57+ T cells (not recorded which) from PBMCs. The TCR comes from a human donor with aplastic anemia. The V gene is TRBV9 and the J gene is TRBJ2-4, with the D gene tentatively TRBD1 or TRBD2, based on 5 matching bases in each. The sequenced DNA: TGTGCCAGCAGCCAATCAGGGACAGCCAAAAACATTCAGTACTTC. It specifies CASSQSGTAKNIQYF.